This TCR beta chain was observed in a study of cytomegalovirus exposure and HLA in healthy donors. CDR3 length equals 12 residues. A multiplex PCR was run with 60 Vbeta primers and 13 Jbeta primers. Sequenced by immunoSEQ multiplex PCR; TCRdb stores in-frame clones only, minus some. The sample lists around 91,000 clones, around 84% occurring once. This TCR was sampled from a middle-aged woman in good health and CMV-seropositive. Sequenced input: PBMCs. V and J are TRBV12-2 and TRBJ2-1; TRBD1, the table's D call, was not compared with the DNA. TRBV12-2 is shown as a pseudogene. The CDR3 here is CASSLRTGRRFF. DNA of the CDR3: TGTGCCAGCAGCCTAAGGACAGGGCGGAGGTTCTTC.